This TCR beta chain was sequenced during a study of post-analysis software for immune sequencing data. Study-wide context: Clinical courses comprised relapsing-remitting, secondary progressive and progressive-relapsing multiple sclerosis.

The study's findings and limits: Controls showed lower frequencies than patients for roughly 5 TRBV segments, and TRBV5-6, TRBV5-1 and TRBV20-1 were among these. Patients with multiple sclerosis recorded significantly lower normalized Chao1 diversity than controls, the study found.

The library was made from cDNA and included unique molecular identifiers. Researchers reported some 500,000 cDNA molecules coming from 1 to 10 million T cells. TCRdb itself ran the PCR reads through MiXCR, one entry per CDR3 protein. The sample comprises 750,000 to 950,000 distinct CDR3 sequences, about half of which are singletons, and 4.9% rests with the top ten. Points on this clonotype: Antigen: not known.

Germline V CDR1 and CDR2: LGHNA, YSLEER. The CDR3 is made up of 16 amino acids. Losses at the gene ends were 4 bases for V and 10 bases for J; bases not matched to a gene: 11. Sequenced input: blood. The sequence derives from a girl aged 10 to 17 with multiple sclerosis. The J gene is TRBJ2-1, the V gene TRBV4-3, with 12 bases matching TRBD2. CDR3 region: CASSRGLAGRGSEQFF. DNA for the CDR3: TGCGCCAGCAGCCGAGGACTAGCGGGAAGAGGGAGCGAGCAGTTCTTC.